The rows below give T cell receptor beta chains drawn from one sample of a study of early T cells in non-severe SARS-CoV-2 infection. One entry per CDR3 protein results from TCRdb running MiXCR on the 5' RACE reads. The data hold roughly 29,000 distinct CDR3 sequences, with about 5.8% observed a single time. The sequenced material came from whole blood. All receptors come from an adult who was a healthcare worker with PCR-confirmed SARS-CoV-2 infection or an uninfected control (not recorded which). Each CDR3 is given with its conserved first and last residue. D genes are given only for firm matches. The listing skips clone size in some rows; elsewhere it reads once, few, many or a size class.

len: 15
abundance: many
j_gene: TRBJ1-1
v_gene: TRBV4-3
d_gene: NA
CDR3nt: TGCGCCAGCAGCCAGGGGGGCAGTCTGGACACTGAAGCTTTCTTT
CDR3aa: CASSQGGSLDTEAFF

len: 14
abundance: many
j_gene: TRBJ1-1
v_gene: TRBV27
d_gene: NA
CDR3nt: TGTGCCAGCAAATGGGGGACGCTGAACACTGAAGCTTTCTTT
CDR3aa: CASKWGTLNTEAFF

len: 14
abundance: many
j_gene: TRBJ2-2
v_gene: TRBV7-2
d_gene: NA
CDR3nt: TGTGCCAGCAGCTTAGCACAGAGCCCCGGGGAGCTGTTTTTT
CDR3aa: CASSLAQSPGELFF

len: 14
abundance: few
j_gene: TRBJ2-1
v_gene: TRBV29-1
d_gene: NA
CDR3nt: TGCAGCCTGAGGGGATCAGGGACCTACAATGAGCAGTTCTTC
CDR3aa: CSLRGSGTYNEQFF

len: 15
abundance: many
j_gene: TRBJ2-5
v_gene: TRBV2
d_gene: NA
CDR3nt: TGTGCCAGCAGTGAATGGGGCCTTGGGGGAGAGACCCAGTACTTC
CDR3aa: CASSEWGLGGETQYF

len: 12
abundance: many
j_gene: TRBJ2-3
v_gene: TRBV7-6
d_gene: NA
CDR3nt: TGTGCCAGCAGCATGTTCCTCGATACGCAGTATTTT
CDR3aa: CASSMFLDTQYF

len: 14
abundance: many
j_gene: TRBJ1-6
v_gene: TRBV11-2
d_gene: NA
CDR3nt: TGTGCCAGCAGCTTAGTGATGGATAATTCACCCCTCCACTTT
CDR3aa: CASSLVMDNSPLHF

len: 16
abundance: many
j_gene: TRBJ1-5
v_gene: TRBV6-2/TRBV6-3
d_gene: NA
CDR3nt: TGTGCCAGCAGTTACGAAGGGGCTGGAAGCAATCAGCCCCAGCATTTT
CDR3aa: CASSYEGAGSNQPQHF

len: 15
abundance: many
j_gene: TRBJ2-1
v_gene: TRBV7-9
d_gene: NA
CDR3nt: TGTGCCAGCAGGTCCGGCCCCGGGGATGGCAATGAGCAGTTCTTC
CDR3aa: CASRSGPGDGNEQFF

len: 15
abundance: many
j_gene: TRBJ2-7
v_gene: TRBV6-5
d_gene: NA
CDR3nt: TGTGCCAGCAGTTACTCGGGCGGCCCTCTTTACGAGCAGTACTTC
CDR3aa: CASSYSGGPLYEQYF

len: 15
abundance: many
j_gene: TRBJ1-5
v_gene: TRBV20-1
d_gene: TRBD1
CDR3nt: TGCAGTGCTAGAACAACGACAGGGGACCATCAGCCCCAGCATTTT
CDR3aa: CSARTTTGDHQPQHF

len: 16
abundance: few
j_gene: TRBJ2-5
v_gene: TRBV6-5
d_gene: NA
CDR3nt: TGTGCCAGCAGTTTACGAACAGGGAGGATCGGAGAGACCCAGTACTTC
CDR3aa: CASSLRTGRIGETQYF

len: 15
abundance: many
j_gene: TRBJ2-3
v_gene: TRBV5-6
d_gene: NA
CDR3nt: TGTGCCAGCAGCTGGGGGGGACAGGCTCTGGATACGCAGTATTTT
CDR3aa: CASSWGGQALDTQYF

len: 14
abundance: many
j_gene: TRBJ2-1
v_gene: TRBV7-9
d_gene: TRBD2
CDR3nt: TGTGCCAGCAGCCCCAGGACTAGCGGGAGTGAGCAGTTCTTC
CDR3aa: CASSPRTSGSEQFF

len: 13
abundance: many
j_gene: TRBJ1-4
v_gene: TRBV29-1
d_gene: TRBD1
CDR3nt: TGCAGCGCCCAGGACAGGTTAAATGAAAAACTGTTTTTT
CDR3aa: CSAQDRLNEKLFF

len: 14
abundance: many
j_gene: TRBJ2-1
v_gene: TRBV5-1
d_gene: TRBD2
CDR3nt: TGCGCCAGCATGAGGACTAGCGGCCTTGGTGAGCAGTTCTTC
CDR3aa: CASMRTSGLGEQFF

len: 18
abundance: few
j_gene: TRBJ2-1
v_gene: TRBV4-1
d_gene: TRBD2
CDR3nt: TGCGCCAGCAGCCAAGTAGATCTCGGACTAGCGGGAAACAATGAGCAGTTCTTC
CDR3aa: CASSQVDLGLAGNNEQFF

len: 13
abundance: many
j_gene: TRBJ1-2
v_gene: TRBV3-1
d_gene: NA
CDR3nt: TGTGCCAGCAGCGACCGTAACAACTATGGCTACACCTTC
CDR3aa: CASSDRNNYGYTF

len: 15
abundance: many
j_gene: TRBJ2-1
v_gene: TRBV5-1
d_gene: TRBD2
CDR3nt: TGCGCCAGCAGCTCCCTAGCGGGACCTTACAATGAGCAGTTCTTC
CDR3aa: CASSSLAGPYNEQFF

len: 13
abundance: NA
j_gene: TRBJ2-3
v_gene: TRBV18
d_gene: NA
CDR3nt: TGTGCCAGCTCATCCGGGATGCAAGATACGCAGTATTTT
CDR3aa: CASSSGMQDTQYF

len: 14
abundance: few
j_gene: TRBJ2-3
v_gene: TRBV20-1
d_gene: NA
CDR3nt: TGCAGTGCTATCCCTGGGGGGAGAGCAGATACGCAGTATTTT
CDR3aa: CSAIPGGRADTQYF

len: 16
abundance: many
j_gene: TRBJ2-7
v_gene: TRBV4-3
d_gene: NA
CDR3nt: TGCGCCAGCAGCCAAGATGGAAGGGGGTTCATTTACGAGCAGTACTTC
CDR3aa: CASSQDGRGFIYEQYF

len: 19
abundance: many
j_gene: TRBJ2-6
v_gene: TRBV4-3
d_gene: TRBD1
CDR3nt: TGCGCCAGCAGCCAAGCACAAGGGACAGGCATCTCTGGGGCCAACGTCCTGACTTTC
CDR3aa: CASSQAQGTGISGANVLTF

len: 16
abundance: many
j_gene: TRBJ2-2
v_gene: TRBV11-2
d_gene: NA
CDR3nt: TGTGCCAGCAGCTTAAAACGACATCCGAACACCGGGGAGCTGTTTTTT
CDR3aa: CASSLKRHPNTGELFF

len: 14
abundance: many
j_gene: TRBJ2-7
v_gene: TRBV20-1
d_gene: NA
CDR3nt: TGCAGTGCTGAACGAAAAAAGGGGGTAGACGAGCAGTACTTC
CDR3aa: CSAERKKGVDEQYF

len: 14
abundance: NA
j_gene: TRBJ2-2
v_gene: TRBV11-2
d_gene: NA
CDR3nt: TGTGCCAGCAGCTTAGATCGATACACCGGGGAGCTGTTTTTT
CDR3aa: CASSLDRYTGELFF

len: 12
abundance: many
j_gene: TRBJ2-5
v_gene: TRBV10-3
d_gene: NA
CDR3nt: TGTGCCATCAGATCGGAAGAAGAGACCCAGTACTTC
CDR3aa: CAIRSEEETQYF

len: 15
abundance: NA
j_gene: TRBJ1-1
v_gene: TRBV6-6
d_gene: NA
CDR3nt: TGTGCCAGCAGTAAAACGTCGTCCATGAACACTGAAGCTTTCTTT
CDR3aa: CASSKTSSMNTEAFF

len: 11
abundance: many
j_gene: TRBJ1-2
v_gene: TRBV20-1
d_gene: NA
CDR3nt: TGCAGTGCTAGAACAGGGCAAGGCTACACCTTC
CDR3aa: CSARTGQGYTF

len: 14
abundance: medium-sized
j_gene: TRBJ1-1
v_gene: TRBV4-3
d_gene: TRBD1
CDR3nt: TGCGCCAGCAGTGTAGACAGGGAACTGCCTGAAGCTTTCTTT
CDR3aa: CASSVDRELPEAFF

len: 24
abundance: many
j_gene: TRBJ2-1
v_gene: TRBV7-8
d_gene: NA
CDR3nt: TGTGCCAGCAGCTGGGACAGGGGATTTGGAATAGCGGGAGTAGATCCTGGGTCCTACAATGAGCAGTTCTTC
CDR3aa: CASSWDRGFGIAGVDPGSYNEQFF

len: 15
abundance: many
j_gene: TRBJ1-5
v_gene: TRBV18
d_gene: NA
CDR3nt: TGTGCCAGCTCCCCACAGGGAGGGAGCAATCAGCCCCAGCATTTT
CDR3aa: CASSPQGGSNQPQHF

len: 16
abundance: many
j_gene: TRBJ2-1
v_gene: TRBV18
d_gene: TRBD2
CDR3nt: TGTGCCAGCTCACCCCCGGGACTAGCGGTTGACAATGAGCAGTTCTTC
CDR3aa: CASSPPGLAVDNEQFF

len: 17
abundance: NA
j_gene: TRBJ2-7
v_gene: TRBV10-1
d_gene: TRBD2
CDR3nt: TGCGCCAGCAGTGAGGGTAGCGGGAGGATTGGCGCCTACGAGCAGTACTTC
CDR3aa: CASSEGSGRIGAYEQYF

len: 18
abundance: few
j_gene: TRBJ2-1
v_gene: TRBV2
d_gene: TRBD2
CDR3nt: TGTGCCAGCAGCGGCCCATTGACTAGCGGGGGAAGTTACAATGAGCAGTTCTTC
CDR3aa: CASSGPLTSGGSYNEQFF

len: 15
abundance: many
j_gene: TRBJ2-5
v_gene: TRBV10-1
d_gene: TRBD2
CDR3nt: TGCGCCAGCAGTGAAGGAGCTAGCGGAAAAGAGACCCAGTACTTC
CDR3aa: CASSEGASGKETQYF

len: 17
abundance: few
j_gene: TRBJ2-3
v_gene: TRBV11-2
d_gene: NA
CDR3nt: TGTGCCAGCAGCTTACGCCACGAGGGTTTGAGCACAGATACGCAGTATTTT
CDR3aa: CASSLRHEGLSTDTQYF

len: 16
abundance: few
j_gene: TRBJ1-1
v_gene: TRBV6-2/TRBV6-3
d_gene: TRBD1
CDR3nt: TGTGCCAGCAGTTCCAGACCTCGGACAGGGGGCCTCGGAGCTTTCTTT
CDR3aa: CASSSRPRTGGLGAFF